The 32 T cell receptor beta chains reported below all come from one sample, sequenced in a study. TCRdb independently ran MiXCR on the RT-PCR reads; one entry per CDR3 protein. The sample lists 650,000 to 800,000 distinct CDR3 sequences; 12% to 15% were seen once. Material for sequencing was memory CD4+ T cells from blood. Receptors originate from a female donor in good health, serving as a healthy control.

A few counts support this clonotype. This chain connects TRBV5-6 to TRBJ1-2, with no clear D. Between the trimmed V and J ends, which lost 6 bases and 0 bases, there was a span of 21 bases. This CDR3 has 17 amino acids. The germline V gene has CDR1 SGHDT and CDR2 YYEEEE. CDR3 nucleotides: TGTGCCAGCACCTTAAAAGGAGGACGGCTCGCTAACTATGGCTACACCTTC. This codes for CASTLKGGRLANYGYTF.

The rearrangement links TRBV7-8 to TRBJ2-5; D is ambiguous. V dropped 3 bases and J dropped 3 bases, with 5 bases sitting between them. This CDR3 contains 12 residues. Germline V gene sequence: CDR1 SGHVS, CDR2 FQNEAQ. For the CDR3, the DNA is TGTGCCAGCAGCTTTCGGGAAGAGACCCAGTACTTC. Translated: CASSFREETQYF.

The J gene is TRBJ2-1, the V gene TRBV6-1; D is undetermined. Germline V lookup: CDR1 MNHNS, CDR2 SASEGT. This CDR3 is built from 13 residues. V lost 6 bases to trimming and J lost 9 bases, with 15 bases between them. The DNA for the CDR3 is TGTGCCAGCAGAGCGACTTCGAGTGGTGAGCAGTTCTTC. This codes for CASRATSSGEQFF.

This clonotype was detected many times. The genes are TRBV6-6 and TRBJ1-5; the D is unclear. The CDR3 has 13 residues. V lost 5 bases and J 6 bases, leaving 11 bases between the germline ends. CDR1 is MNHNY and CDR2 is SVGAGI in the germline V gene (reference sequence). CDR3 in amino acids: CASSPSGFQPQHF. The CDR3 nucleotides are TGTGCCAGCAGTCCCTCGGGGTTTCAGCCCCAGCATTTT.

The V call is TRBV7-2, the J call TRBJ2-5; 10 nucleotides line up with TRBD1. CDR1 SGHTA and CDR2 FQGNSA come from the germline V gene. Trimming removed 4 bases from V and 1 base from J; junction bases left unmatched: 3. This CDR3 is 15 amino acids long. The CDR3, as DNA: TGTGCCAGCAGCTCCCGGACAGGGGGCCAAGAGACCCAGTACTTC. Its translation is CASSSRTGGQETQYF.

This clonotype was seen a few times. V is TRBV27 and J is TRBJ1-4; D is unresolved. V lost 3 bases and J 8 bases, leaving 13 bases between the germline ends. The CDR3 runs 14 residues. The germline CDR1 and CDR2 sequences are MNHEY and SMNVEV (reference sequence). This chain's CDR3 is CASSFTRGFEKLFF. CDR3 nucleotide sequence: TGTGCCAGCAGTTTCACGCGTGGTTTCGAAAAACTGTTTTTT.

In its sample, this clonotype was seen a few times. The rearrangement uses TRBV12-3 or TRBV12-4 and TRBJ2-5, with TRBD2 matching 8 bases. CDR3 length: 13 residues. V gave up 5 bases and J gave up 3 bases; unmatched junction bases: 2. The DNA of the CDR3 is TGTGCCAGCAGTCAACTAGCGGAAGAGACCCAGTACTTC. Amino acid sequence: CASSQLAEETQYF.

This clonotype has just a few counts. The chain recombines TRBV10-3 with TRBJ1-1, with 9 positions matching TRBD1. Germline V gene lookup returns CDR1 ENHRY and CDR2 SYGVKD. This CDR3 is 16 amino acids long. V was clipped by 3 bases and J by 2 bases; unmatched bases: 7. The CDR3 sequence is CAISDPNRGPNTEAFF. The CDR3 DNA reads TGTGCCATCAGTGACCCGAACAGGGGGCCAAACACTGAAGCTTTCTTT.

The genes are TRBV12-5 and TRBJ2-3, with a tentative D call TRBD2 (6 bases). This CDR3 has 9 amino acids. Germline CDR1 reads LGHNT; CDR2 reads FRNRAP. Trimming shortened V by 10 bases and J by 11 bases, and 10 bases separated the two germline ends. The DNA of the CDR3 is TGTGCTAAGGGACTTCAGCAGTATTTT. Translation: CAKGLQQYF.

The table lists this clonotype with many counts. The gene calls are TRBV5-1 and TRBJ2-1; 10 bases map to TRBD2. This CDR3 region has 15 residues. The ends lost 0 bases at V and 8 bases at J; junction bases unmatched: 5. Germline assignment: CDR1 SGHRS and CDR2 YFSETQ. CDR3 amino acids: CASSLVSSGSHEQFF. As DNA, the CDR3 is TGCGCCAGCAGCTTGGTATCTAGCGGGAGCCATGAGCAGTTCTTC.

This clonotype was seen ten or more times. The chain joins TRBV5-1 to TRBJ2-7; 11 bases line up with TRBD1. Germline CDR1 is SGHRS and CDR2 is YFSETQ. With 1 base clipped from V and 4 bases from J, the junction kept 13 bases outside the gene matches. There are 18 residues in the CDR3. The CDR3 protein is CASSLSVTGQGAGYEQYF. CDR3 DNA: TGCGCCAGCAGCTTGAGCGTGACCGGACAGGGGGCGGGGTACGAGCAGTACTTC.

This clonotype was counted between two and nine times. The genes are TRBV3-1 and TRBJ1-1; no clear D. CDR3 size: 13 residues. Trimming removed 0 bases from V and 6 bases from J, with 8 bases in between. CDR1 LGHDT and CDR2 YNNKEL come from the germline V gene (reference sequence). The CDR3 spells CASSQDSSPEAFF. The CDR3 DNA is TGTGCCAGCAGCCAAGATAGTAGCCCTGAAGCTTTCTTT.

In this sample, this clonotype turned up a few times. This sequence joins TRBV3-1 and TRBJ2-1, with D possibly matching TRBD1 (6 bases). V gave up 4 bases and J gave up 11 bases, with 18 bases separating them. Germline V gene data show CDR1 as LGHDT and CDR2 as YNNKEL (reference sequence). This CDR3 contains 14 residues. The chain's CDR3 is CASSPSEGQTKQFF. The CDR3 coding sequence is TGTGCCAGCAGCCCCTCGGAAGGACAGACAAAGCAGTTCTTC.

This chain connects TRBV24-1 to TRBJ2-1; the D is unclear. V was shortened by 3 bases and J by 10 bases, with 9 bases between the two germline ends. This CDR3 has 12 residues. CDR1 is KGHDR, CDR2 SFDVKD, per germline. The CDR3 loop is CATSDPKREQFF. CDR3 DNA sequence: TGTGCCACCAGTGATCCCAAGAGGGAGCAGTTCTTC.

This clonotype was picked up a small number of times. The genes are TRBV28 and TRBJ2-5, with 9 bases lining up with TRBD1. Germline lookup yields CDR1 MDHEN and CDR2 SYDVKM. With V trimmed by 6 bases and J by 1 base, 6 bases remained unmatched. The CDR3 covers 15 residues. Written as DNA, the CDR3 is TGTGCCAGCAGGGGCCTGGGACAGGGCCAAGAGACCCAGTACTTC. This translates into CASRGLGQGQETQYF.

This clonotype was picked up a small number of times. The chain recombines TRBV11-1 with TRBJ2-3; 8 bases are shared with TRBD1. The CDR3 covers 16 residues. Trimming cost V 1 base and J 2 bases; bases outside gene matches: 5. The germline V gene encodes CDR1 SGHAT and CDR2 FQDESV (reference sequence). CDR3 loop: CASSLGARGLTDTQYF. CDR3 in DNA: TGTGCCAGCAGCTTAGGAGCCAGGGGGCTCACAGATACGCAGTATTTT.

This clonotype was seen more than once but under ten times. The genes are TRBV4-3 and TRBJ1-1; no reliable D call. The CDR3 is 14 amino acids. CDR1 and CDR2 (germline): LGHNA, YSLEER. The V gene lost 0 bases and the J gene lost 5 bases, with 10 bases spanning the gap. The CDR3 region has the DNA TGCGCCAGCAGCCAAGATAATCTTGTGACTGAAGCTTTCTTT. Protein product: CASSQDNLVTEAFF.

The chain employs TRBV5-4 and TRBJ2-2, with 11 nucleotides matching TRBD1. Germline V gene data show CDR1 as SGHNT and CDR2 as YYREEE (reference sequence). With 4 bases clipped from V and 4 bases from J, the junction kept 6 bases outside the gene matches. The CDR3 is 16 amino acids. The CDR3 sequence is CASSSAGTGGTGELFF. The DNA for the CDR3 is TGTGCCAGCAGCAGTGCCGGGACAGGGGGCACCGGGGAGCTGTTTTTT.

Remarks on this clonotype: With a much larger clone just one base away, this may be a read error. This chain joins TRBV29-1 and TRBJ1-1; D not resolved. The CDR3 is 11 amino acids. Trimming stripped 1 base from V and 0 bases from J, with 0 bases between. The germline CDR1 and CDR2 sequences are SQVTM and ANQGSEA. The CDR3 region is CSVEVNTEAFF. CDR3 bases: TGCAGCGTTGAAGTGAACACTGAAGCTTTCTTT.

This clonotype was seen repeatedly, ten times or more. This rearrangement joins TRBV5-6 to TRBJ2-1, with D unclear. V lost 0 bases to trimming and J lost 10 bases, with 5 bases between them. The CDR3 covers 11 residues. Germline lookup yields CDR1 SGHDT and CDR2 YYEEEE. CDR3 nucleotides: TGTGCCAGCAGCTTGGATAGAGAGCAGTTCTTC. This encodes CASSLDREQFF. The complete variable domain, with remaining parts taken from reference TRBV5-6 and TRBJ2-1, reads DAGVTQSPTHLIKTRGQQVTLRCSPKSGHDTVSWYQQALGQGPQFIFQYYEEEERQRGNFPDRFSGHQFPNYSSELNVNALLLGDSALYLCASSLDREQFFGPGTRLTVL.

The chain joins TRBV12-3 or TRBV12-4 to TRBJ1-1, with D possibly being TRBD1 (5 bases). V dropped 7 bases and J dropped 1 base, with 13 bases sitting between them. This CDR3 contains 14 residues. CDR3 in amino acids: CASNLGGGNTEAFF. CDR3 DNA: TGTGCCAGCAACCTTGGGGGGGGGAACACTGAAGCTTTCTTT.

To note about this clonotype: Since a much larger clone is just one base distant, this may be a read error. The CDR3 nucleotides read TGTGCCAGCAGCTTATTAACAGGGGTTACAGACAATGAGCAGTTCTTC. It codes for CASSLLTGVTDNEQFF. The chain joins TRBV6-5 to TRBJ2-1, with 7 nucleotides matching TRBD1. This CDR3 spans 16 amino acids. V lost 6 bases and J lost 5; bases outside the gene matches: 13. Germline lookup yields CDR1 MNHEY and CDR2 SVGAGI.

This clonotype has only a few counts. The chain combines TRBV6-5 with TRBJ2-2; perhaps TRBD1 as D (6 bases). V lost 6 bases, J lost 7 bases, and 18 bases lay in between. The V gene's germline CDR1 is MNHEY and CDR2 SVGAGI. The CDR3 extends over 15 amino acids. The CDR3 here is CASRYPSGQFGELFF. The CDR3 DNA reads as TGTGCCAGCAGGTACCCGTCCGGACAGTTCGGGGAGCTGTTTTTT.

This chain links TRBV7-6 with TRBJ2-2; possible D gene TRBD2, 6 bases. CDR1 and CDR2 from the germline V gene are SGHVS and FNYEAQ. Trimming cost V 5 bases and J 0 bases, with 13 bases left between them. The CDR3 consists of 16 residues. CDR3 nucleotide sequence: TGTGCCAGCAGCCCCTGGACTACTACGAACACCGGGGAGCTGTTTTTT. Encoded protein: CASSPWTTTNTGELFF.

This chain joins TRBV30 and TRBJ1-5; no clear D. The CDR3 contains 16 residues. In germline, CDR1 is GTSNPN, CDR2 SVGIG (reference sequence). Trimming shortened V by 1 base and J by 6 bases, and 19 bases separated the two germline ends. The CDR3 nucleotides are TGTGCCTGGAGTGGGGGAGGAAGTAATCTGGGTCAGCCCCAGCATTTT. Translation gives CAWSGGGSNLGQPQHF.

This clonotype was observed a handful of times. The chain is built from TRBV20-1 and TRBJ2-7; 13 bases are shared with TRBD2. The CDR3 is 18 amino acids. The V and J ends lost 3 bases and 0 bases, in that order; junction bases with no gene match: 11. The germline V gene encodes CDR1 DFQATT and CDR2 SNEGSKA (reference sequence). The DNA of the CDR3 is TGCAGTGCTAGGGCCCTATGGGGACTAGCGGGAAACTCCTACGAGCAGTACTTC. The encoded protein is CSARALWGLAGNSYEQYF.

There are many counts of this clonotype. The CDR3 DNA follows: TGCGCCAGCAGCAGCGGAAGCACAGATACGCAGTATTTT. Translating it yields CASSSGSTDTQYF. The V and J genes are TRBV5-1 and TRBJ2-3, with a tentative D call TRBD2 (5 bases). Germline V gene lookup returns CDR1 SGHRS and CDR2 YFSETQ. This CDR3 has 13 amino acids. V lost 4 bases, J lost 0 bases, and 6 bases lay in between.

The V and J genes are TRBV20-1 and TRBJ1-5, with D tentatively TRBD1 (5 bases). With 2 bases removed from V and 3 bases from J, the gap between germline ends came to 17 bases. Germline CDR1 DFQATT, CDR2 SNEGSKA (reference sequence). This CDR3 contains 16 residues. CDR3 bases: TGCAGTGCTAGACCCGCGACGGGGGGATACAATCAGCCCCAGCATTTT. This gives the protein CSARPATGGYNQPQHF.

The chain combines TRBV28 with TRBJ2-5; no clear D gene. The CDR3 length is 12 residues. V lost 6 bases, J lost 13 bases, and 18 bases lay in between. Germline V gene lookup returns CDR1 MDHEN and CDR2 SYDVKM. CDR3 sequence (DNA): TGTGCCAGCAGCCCACCCCACTACTCATCGTACTTC. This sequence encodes CASSPPHYSSYF.

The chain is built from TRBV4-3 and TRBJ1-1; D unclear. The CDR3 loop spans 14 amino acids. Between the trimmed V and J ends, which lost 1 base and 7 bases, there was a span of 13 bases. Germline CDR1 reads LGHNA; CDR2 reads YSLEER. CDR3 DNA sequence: TGCGCCAGCAGCCAAGCATCGGGTGGGAGTGAAGCTTTCTTT. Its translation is CASSQASGGSEAFF.

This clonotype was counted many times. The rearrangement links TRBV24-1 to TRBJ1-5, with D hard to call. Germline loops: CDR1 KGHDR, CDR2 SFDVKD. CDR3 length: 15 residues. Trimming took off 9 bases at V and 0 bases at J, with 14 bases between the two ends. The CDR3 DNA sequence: TGTGCCACCGCGGGTCGTAGCGGTAGCAATCAGCCCCAGCATTTT. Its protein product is CATAGRSGSNQPQHF.

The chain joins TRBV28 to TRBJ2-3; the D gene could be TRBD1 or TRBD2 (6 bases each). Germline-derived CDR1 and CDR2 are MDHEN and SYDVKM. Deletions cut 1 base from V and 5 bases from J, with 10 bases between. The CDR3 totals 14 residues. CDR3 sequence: CASSLSGAGDTQYF. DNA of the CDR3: TGTGCCAGCAGTTTATCGGGGGCAGGAGATACGCAGTATTTT.